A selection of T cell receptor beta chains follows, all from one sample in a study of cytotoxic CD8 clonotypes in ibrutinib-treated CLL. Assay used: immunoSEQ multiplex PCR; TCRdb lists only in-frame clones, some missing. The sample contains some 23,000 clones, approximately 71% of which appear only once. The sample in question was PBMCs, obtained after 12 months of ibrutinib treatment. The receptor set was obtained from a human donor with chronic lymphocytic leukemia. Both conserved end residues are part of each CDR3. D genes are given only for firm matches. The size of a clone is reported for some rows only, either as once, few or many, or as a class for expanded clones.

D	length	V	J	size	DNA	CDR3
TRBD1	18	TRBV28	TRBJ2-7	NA	TGTGCCAGCAGTTTATGCTGTATAGGACAGATCGACAGGGTTGATGAGTACTTC	CASSLCCIGQIDRVDEYF
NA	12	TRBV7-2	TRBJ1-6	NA	TGTGCCAGCCGGGACAATAATTCACCCCTCCACTTT	CASRDNNSPLHF
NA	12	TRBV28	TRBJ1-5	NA	TGTGCCAGCAGTTTAGAGGGGTTGACCCAGCATTTT	CASSLEGLTQHF
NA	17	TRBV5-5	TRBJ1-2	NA	TGTGCCAGCAGCTTGTGGAGTAGGCCTACAATTTTCTATGGCTACACCTTC	CASSLWSRPTIFYGYTF
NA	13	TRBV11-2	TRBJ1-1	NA	TGTGCCAGCAGCCCCTGGGGGAACACTGAAGCTTTCTTT	CASSPWGNTEAFF
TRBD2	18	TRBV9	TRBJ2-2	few	TGTGCCAGCAGCGTACTATCGGGCGGGGGAGCGAACACCGGGGAGCTGTTTTTT	CASSVLSGGGANTGELFF
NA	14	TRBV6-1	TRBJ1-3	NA	TGTGCCAGCAGTGAGGCCCGCCGAGGAAACACCATATATTTT	CASSEARRGNTIYF
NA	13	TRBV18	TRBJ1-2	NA	TGTGCCAGCTCACCAGGGGGCTTAAGTGGCTACACCTTC	CASSPGGLSGYTF
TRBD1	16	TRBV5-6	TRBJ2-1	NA	TGTGCCAGCAGCTTGGGCGGAGGGACAGGGACCAATGAGCAGTTCTTC	CASSLGGGTGTNEQFF
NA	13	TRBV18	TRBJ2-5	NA	TGTGCCAGCTCACCCACCCCACAAGAGACCCAGTACTTC	CASSPTPQETQYF
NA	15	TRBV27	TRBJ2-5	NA	TGTGCCAGCAGTTTACTCCTAGGGGGAAGGGAGACCCAGTACTTC	CASSLLLGGRETQYF
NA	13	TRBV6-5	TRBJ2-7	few	TGTGCCAGCACTTGGGGGAGAGGGGGCGAGCAGTACTTC	CASTWGRGGEQYF
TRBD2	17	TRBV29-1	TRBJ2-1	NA	TGCAGCGTTGGTGCAGGGAGACTAGCGGGGGCCTACAATGAGCAGTTCTTC	CSVGAGRLAGAYNEQFF
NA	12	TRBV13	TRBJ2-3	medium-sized	TGTGCCAGCAGCTTAGAGGGGGATACGCAGTATTTT	CASSLEGDTQYF
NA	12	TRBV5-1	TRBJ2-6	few	TGCGCCAGCAGCTTTCTCGGGGACGTCCTGACTTTC	CASSFLGDVLTF
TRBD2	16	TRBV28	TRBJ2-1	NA	TGTGCCAGCAGCCCCCCGGCGGGGGGCCAAATCAATGAGCAGTTCTTC	CASSPPAGGQINEQFF
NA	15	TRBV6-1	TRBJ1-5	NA	TGTGCCAGCAGTGTCGCAGGGTATAGCAATCAGCCCCAGCATTTT	CASSVAGYSNQPQHF
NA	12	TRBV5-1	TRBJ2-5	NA	TGCGCCAGCAGCTTGGCTGAGGAGACCCAGTACTTC	CASSLAEETQYF
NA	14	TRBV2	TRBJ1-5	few	TGTGCCAGCAGTGAAGGGCAGGTGGGTGGCCCCCAGCATTTT	CASSEGQVGGPQHF
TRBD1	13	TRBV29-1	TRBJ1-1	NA	TGCAGCACGCGACAGGGGGCGAGTACTGAAGCTTTCTTT	CSTRQGASTEAFF
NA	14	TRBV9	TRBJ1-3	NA	TGTGCCAGCAGCCCAAACCACTCTGGAAACACCATATATTTT	CASSPNHSGNTIYF
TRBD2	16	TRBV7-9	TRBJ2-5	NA	TGTGCCAGCAGCCCCAGTAGCGGGGGGACTGAAGAGACCCAGTACTTC	CASSPSSGGTEETQYF
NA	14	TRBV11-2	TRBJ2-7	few	TGTGCCAGCAGCTTATTGGGGAGCTCCTACGAGCAGTACTTC	CASSLLGSSYEQYF
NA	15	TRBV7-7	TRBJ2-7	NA	TGTGCTAGCAGCCCCGGGGGCTCCCGGCGTACCGAGCAGTACTTC	CASSPGGSRRTEQYF
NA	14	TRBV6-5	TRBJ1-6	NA	TGTGCCAGCAGCCCCCGACAGACCAATTCACCCCTCCACTTT	CASSPRQTNSPLHF
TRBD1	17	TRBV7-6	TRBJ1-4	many	TGTGCCAGCAGTCTTCTTTCCCCTCGGGACAGGGGTGAAAAACTGTTTTTT	CASSLLSPRDRGEKLFF
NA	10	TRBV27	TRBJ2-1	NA	TGTGCCAGTGCCCTTAGTAGTCTGTTCTTC	CASALSSLFF
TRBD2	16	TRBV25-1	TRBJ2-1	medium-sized	TGTGCCAGCAGTGACCAAACTAGCGGGGGGTACAATGAGCAGTTCTTC	CASSDQTSGGYNEQFF
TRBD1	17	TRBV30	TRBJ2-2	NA	TGTGCCTGGAGTGCCGGAGACAGGGGGCGTTTATCCGGGGAGCTGTTTTTT	CAWSAGDRGRLSGELFF
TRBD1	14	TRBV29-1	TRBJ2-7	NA	TGCAGCGTTCCCGGGACAGGGGGATACTACGAGCAGTACTTC	CSVPGTGGYYEQYF
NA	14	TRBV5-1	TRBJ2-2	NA	TGCGCCAGCAGCTTGCAGGGTAGTACCGGGGAGCTGTTTTTT	CASSLQGSTGELFF
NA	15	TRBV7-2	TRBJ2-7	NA	TGTGCCAGCAGCTTACGCATGGGGGTCTCCTACGAGCAGTACTTC	CASSLRMGVSYEQYF
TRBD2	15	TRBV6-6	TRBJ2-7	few	TGTGCCAGCTCGGCTCGTTTAGCGGGGGCCTACGAGCAGTACTTC	CASSARLAGAYEQYF
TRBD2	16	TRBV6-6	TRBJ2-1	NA	TGTGCCAGCAGCCGCCCCCAGGCGGGGGCCTACAATGAGCAGTTCTTC	CASSRPQAGAYNEQFF
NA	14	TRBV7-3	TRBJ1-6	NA	TGTGCCAGCAGCTTACGGGCTAGCAATTCACCCCTCCACTTT	CASSLRASNSPLHF
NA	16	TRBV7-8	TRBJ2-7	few	TGTGCCAGCACGGAAAGGGTTGGGGTTAGGTCCTACGAGCAGTACTTC	CASTERVGVRSYEQYF
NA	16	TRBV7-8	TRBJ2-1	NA	TGTGCCAGCAGCTTAGCCGGGACCCCCGTAGGGAATGAGCAGTTCTTC	CASSLAGTPVGNEQFF
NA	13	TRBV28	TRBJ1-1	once	TGTGCCAGCCTCCCTGGGCTAACTTATAGAGCTTTCTTT	CASLPGLTYRAFF
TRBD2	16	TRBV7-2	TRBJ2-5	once	TGTGCCAGCAGCCCCTGGCGGGGGGGGACCCAAGAGACCCAGTACTTC	CASSPWRGGTQETQYF